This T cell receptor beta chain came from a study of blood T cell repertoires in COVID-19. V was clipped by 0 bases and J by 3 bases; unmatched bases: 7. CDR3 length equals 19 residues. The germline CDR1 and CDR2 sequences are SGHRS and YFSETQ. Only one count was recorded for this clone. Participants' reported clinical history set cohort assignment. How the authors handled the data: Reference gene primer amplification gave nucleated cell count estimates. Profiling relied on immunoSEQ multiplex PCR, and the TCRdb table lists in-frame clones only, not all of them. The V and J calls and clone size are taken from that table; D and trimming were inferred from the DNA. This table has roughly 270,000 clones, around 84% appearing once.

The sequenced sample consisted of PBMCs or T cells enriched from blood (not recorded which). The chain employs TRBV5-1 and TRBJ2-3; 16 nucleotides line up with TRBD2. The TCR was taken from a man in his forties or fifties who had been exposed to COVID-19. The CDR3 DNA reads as TGCGCCAGCAGCTTGGCCGGGACTAGCGGGAGGGCCCTGACAGATACGCAGTATTTT. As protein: CASSLAGTSGRALTDTQYF. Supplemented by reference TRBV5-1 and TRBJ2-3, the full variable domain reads KAGVTQTPRYLIKTRGQQVTLSCSPISGHRSVSWYQQTPGQGLQFLFEYFSETQRNKGNFPGRFSGRQFSNSRSEMNVSTLELGDSALYLCASSLAGTSGRALTDTQYFGPGTRLTVL.